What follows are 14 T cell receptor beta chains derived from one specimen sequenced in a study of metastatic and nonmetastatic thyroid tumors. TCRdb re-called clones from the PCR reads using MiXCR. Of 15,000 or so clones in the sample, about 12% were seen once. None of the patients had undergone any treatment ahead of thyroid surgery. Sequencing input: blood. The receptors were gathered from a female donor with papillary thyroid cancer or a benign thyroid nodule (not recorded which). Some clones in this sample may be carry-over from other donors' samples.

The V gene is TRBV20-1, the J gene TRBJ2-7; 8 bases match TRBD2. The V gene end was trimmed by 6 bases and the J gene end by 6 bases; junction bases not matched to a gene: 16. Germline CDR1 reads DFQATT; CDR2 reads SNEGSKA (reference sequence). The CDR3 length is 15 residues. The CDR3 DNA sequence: TGCAGTGCAGTAGAGCGGGAGTGCCCCCTAGGCGAGCAGTACTTC. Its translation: CSAVERECPLGEQYF.

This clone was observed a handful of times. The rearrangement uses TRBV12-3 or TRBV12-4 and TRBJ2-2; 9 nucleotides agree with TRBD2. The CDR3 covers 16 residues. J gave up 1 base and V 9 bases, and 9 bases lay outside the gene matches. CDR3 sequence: CASRILAGRNTGELFF. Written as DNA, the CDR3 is TGTGCCAGTAGAATCCTAGCGGGAAGGAACACCGGGGAGCTGTTTTTT.

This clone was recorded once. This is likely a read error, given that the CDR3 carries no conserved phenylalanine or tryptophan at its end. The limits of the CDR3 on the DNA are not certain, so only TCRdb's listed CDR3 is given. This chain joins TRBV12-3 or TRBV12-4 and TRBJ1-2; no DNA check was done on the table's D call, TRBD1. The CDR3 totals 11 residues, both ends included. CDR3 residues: CASGGQDGNTL.

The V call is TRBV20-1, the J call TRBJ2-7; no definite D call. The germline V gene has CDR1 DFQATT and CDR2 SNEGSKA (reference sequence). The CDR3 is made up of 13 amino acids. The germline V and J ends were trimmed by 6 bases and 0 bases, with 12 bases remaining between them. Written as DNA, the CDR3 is TGCAGTGCGACACAAGGGTACTCCTACGAGCAGTACTTC. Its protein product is CSATQGYSYEQYF.

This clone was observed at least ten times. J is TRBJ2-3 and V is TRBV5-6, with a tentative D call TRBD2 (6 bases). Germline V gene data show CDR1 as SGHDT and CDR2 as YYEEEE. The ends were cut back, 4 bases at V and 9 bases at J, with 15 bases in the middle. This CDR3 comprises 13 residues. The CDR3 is CASSPGVGVTQYF. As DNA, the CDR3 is TGTGCCAGCAGCCCGGGGGTGGGGGTAACGCAGTATTTT.

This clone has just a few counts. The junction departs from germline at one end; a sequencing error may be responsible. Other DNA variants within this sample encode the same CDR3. CDR3: CASSLLGGVNTEAFF. In nucleotides, the CDR3 is TGTGCCAGCAGCCTACTAGGGGGTGTGAACACTGAAGCTTTCTTC. The chain uses TRBV5-5 and TRBJ1-1; TRBD1 is a possible D gene (6 bases). Germline V gene data show CDR1 as SGHKS and CDR2 as YYEKEE (reference sequence). The CDR3 covers 15 residues.

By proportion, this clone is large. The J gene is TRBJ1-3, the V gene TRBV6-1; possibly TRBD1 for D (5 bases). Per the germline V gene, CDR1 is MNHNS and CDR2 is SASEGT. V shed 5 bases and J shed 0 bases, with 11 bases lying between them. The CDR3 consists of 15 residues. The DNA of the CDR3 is TGTGCCAGCAGTTTGAGGGGAAACTCTGGAAACACCATATATTTT. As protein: CASSLRGNSGNTIYF.

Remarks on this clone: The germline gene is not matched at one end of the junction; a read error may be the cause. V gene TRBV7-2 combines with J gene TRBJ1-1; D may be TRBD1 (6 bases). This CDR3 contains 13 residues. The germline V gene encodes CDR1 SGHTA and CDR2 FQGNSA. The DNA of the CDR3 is TGTGACAGCAGCTCGTTACAGGGTGGTGGAGCTTTCTTT. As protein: CDSSSLQGGGAFF.

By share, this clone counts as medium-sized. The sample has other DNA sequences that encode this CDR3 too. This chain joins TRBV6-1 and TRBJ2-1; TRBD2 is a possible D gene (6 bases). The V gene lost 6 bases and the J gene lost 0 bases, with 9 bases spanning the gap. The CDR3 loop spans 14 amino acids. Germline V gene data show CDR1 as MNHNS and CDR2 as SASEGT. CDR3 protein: CASRGGDSYNEQFF. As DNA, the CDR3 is TGTGCCAGCAGGGGAGGCGACTCCTACAATGAGCAGTTCTTC.

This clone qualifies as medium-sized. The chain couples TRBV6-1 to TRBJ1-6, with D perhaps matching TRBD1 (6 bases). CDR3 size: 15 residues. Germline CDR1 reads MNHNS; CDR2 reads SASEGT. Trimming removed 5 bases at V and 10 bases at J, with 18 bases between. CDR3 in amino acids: CASSPLQGTWSPLHF. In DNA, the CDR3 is TGTGCCAGCAGTCCGCTACAGGGAACGTGGTCACCCCTCCACTTT.

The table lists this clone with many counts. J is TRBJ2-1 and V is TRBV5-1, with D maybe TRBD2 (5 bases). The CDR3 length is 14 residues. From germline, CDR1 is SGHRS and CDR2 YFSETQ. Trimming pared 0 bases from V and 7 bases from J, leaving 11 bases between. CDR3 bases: TGCGCCAGCAGCTTGGGAACTAGTTGGAATGAGCAGTTCTTC. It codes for CASSLGTSWNEQFF.

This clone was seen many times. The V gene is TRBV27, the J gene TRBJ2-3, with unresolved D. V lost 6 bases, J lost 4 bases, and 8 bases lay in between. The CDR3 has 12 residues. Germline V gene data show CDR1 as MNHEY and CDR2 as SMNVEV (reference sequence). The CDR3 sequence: CASSLPSDTQYF. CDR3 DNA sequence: TGTGCCAGCAGCCTACCCTCAGATACGCAGTATTTT.

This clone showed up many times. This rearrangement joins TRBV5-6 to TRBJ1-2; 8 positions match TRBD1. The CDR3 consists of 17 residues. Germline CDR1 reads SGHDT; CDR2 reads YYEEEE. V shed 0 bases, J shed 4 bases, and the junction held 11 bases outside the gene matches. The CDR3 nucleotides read TGTGCCAGCAGCTTGGACGCAGGGGGCAAATTCAGCTATGGCTACACCTTC. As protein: CASSLDAGGKFSYGYTF.

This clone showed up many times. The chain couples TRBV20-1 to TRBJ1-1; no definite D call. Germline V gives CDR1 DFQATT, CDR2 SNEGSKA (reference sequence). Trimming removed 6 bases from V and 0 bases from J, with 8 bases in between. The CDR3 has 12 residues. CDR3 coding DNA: TGCAGTGCCACCACCCTGAACACTGAAGCTTTCTTT. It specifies CSATTLNTEAFF.